This T cell receptor beta chain comes out of a study of CD8 T cells in ankylosing spondylitis. Regarding the study as a whole: Earlier reports found some motif variants in synovial fluid and blood in reactive arthritis. In peripheral blood, disease-linked CD8+ clones occurred at relatively low frequencies. The authors reported significant enrichment of disease-linked clones in matched ankylosing spondylitis synovial fluid. One TCR beta motif, made up of about 8 highly homologous variants, appeared characteristic of ankylosing spondylitis blood.

Worth noting for this clonotype: Its antigen is still unknown.

In making TCR beta libraries, quantitative 5'-RACE with molecular barcodes was used. TCRdb fed the 5' RACE reads into MiXCR, producing one record per CDR3 protein. In the table there are a few hundred thousand distinct CDR3 sequences, over 15% of which are singletons. Germline V gene sequence: CDR1 MGHDK, CDR2 SYGVNS. Trimming took off 3 bases at V and 8 bases at J, with 16 bases between the two ends. The CDR3 consists of 14 residues. The chain uses TRBV25-1 and TRBJ1-2, with D perhaps TRBD1 (5 bases). This TCR came from a male donor with ankylosing spondylitis. The sample consisted of blood, either unsorted or a sorted T cell fraction (not recorded which). CDR3 sequence reads: CASSEGRRLEGYTF. DNA of the CDR3: TGTGCCAGCAGTGAGGGACGGCGGCTCGAGGGCTACACCTTC.